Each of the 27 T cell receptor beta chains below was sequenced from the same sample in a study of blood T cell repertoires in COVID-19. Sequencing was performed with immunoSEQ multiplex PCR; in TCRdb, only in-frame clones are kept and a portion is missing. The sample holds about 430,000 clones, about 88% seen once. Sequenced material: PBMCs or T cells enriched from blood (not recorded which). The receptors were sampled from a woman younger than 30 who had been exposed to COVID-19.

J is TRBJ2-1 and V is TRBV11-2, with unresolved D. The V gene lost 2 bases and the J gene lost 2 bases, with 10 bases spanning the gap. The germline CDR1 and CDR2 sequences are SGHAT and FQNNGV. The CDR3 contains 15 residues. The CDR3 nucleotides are TGTGCCAGCAGCTTAATGGCAACCCCCTACAATGAGCAGTTCTTC. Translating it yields CASSLMATPYNEQFF.

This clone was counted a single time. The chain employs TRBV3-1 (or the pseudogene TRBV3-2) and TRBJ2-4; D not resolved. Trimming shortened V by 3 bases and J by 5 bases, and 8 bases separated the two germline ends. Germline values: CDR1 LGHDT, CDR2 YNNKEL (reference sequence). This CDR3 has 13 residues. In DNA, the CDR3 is TGTGCCAGCAGCCAGTTCGGAGAAAACATTCAGTACTTC. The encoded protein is CASSQFGENIQYF.

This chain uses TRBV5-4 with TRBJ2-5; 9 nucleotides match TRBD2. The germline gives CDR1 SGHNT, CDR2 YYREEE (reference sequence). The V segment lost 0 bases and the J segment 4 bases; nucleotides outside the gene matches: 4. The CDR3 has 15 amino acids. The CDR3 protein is CASSLVASGIETQYF. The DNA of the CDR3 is TGTGCCAGCAGCTTGGTGGCTAGCGGGATAGAGACCCAGTACTTC.

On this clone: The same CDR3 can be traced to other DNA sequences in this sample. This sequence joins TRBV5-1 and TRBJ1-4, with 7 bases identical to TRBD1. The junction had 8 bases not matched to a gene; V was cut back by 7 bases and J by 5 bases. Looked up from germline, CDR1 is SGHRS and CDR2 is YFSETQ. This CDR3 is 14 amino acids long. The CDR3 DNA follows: TGCGCCAGCTCGCGTGGACAGGAGAATGAAAAACTGTTTTTT. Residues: CASSRGQENEKLFF. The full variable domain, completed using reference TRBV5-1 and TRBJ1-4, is KAGVTQTPRYLIKTRGQQVTLSCSPISGHRSVSWYQQTPGQGLQFLFEYFSETQRNKGNFPGRFSGRQFSNSRSEMNVSTLELGDSALYLCASSRGQENEKLFFGSGTQLSVL.

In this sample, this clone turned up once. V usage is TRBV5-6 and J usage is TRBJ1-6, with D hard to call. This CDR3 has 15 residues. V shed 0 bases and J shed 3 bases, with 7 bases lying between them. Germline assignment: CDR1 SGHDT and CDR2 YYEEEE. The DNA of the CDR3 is TGTGCCAGCAGCTTGGTCGGAGTCTATAATTCACCCCTCCACTTT. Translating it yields CASSLVGVYNSPLHF.

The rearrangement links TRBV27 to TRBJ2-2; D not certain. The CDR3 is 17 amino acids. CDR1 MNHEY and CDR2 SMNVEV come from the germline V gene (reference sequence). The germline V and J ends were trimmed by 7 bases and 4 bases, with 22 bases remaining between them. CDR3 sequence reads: CASKAPRPHWSTGELFF. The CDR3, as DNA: TGTGCCAGCAAGGCGCCCCGGCCCCACTGGAGCACCGGGGAGCTGTTTTTT.

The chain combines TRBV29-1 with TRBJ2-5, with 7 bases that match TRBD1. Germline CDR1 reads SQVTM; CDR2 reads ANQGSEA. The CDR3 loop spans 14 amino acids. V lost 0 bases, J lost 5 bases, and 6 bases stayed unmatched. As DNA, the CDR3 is TGCAGCGTTGAAGATTGGACAGGCCGTGAGACCCAGTACTTC. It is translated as CSVEDWTGRETQYF.

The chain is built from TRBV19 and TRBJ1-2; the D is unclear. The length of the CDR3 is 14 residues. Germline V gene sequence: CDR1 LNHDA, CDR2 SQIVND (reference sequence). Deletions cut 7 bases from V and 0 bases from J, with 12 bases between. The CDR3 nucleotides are TGTGCCAGTAAAAAGTTGAACACTAACTATGGCTACACCTTC. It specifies CASKKLNTNYGYTF.

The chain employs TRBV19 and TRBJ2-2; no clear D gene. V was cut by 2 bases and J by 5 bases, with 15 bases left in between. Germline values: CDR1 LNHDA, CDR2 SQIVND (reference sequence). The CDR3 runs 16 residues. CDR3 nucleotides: TGTGCCAGTAGTATAAGTGCAGGTATCAGGACCGGGGAGCTGTTTTTT. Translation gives CASSISAGIRTGELFF.

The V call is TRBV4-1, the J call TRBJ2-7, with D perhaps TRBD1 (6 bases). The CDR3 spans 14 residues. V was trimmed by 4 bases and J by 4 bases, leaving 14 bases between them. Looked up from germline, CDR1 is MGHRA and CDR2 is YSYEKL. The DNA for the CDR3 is TGCGCCAGCAGCCCCCTTCCGCAGGGGTACGAGCAGTACTTC. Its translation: CASSPLPQGYEQYF.

CDR3 coding DNA: TGTGCCAGCAGCTTACAGGGACAGGGAAACCCATACAAACTGTTTTTT. Translated, it gives CASSLQGQGNPYKLFF. The chain recombines TRBV7-9 with TRBJ1-4, with 9 bases lining up with TRBD1. Looked up from germline, CDR1 is SEHNR and CDR2 is FQNEAQ (reference sequence). J was trimmed by 11 bases and V by 2 bases; bases with no gene match: 12. The CDR3 length is 16 residues.

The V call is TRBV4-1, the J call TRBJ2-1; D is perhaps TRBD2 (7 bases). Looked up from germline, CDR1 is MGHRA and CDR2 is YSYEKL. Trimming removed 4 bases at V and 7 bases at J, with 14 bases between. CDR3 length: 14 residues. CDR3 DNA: TGCGCCAGCAGCCGCAGCGAGGGGGGGAATGAGCAGTTCTTC. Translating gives CASSRSEGGNEQFF.

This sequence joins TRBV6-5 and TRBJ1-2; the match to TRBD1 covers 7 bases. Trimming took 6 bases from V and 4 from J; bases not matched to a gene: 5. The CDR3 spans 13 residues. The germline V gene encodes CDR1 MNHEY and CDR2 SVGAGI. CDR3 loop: CASRPDRVYGYTF. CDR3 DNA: TGTGCCAGCAGGCCAGACAGGGTCTATGGCTACACCTTC.

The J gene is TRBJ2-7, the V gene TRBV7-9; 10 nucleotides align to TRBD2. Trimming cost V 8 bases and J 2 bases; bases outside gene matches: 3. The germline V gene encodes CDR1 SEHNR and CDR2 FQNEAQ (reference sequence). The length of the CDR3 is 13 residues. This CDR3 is CASGLAGAYEQYF. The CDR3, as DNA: TGTGCCAGCGGGCTAGCGGGAGCCTACGAGCAGTACTTC.

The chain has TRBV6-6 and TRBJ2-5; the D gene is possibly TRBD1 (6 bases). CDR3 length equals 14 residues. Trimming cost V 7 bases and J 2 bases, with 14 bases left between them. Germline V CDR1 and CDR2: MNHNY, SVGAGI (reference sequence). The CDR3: CASKDRRLQETQYF. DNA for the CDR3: TGTGCCAGCAAAGACAGGAGACTACAAGAGACCCAGTACTTC.

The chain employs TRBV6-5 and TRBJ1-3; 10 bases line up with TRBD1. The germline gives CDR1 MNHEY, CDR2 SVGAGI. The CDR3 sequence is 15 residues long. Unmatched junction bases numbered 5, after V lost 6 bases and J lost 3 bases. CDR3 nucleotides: TGTGCCAGCAGACAAGACAGGGGGCTTGGAAACACCATATATTTT. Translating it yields CASRQDRGLGNTIYF.

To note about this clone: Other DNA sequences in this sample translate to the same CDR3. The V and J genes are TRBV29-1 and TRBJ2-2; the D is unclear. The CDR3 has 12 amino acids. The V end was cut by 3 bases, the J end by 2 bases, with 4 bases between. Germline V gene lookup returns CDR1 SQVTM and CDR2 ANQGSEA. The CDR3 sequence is CSVDSNTGELFF. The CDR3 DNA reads TGCAGCGTTGATTCAAACACCGGGGAGCTGTTTTTT.

The CDR3 DNA sequence: TGTGCCAGCAGCCTAGTCCTAGCGCGAACCAATGAGCAGTTCTTC. Translating it yields CASSLVLARTNEQFF. The chain couples TRBV14 to TRBJ2-1, with D maybe TRBD2 (6 bases). Germline V gene sequence: CDR1 SGHDN, CDR2 FVKESK. V was pared by 4 bases and J by 6 bases, with 16 bases between. The CDR3 length is 15 residues.

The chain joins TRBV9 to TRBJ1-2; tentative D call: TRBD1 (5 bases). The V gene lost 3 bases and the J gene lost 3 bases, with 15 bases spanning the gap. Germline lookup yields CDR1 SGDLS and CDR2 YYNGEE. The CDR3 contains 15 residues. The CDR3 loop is CASSGTPGGDYGYTF. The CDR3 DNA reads TGTGCCAGCAGCGGGACCCCCGGGGGAGACTATGGCTACACCTTC.

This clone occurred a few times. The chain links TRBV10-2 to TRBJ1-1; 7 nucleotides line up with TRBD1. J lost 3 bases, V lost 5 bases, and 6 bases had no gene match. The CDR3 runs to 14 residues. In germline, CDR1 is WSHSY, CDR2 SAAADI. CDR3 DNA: TGCGCCAGCAGTAGACAGGGTTTAGACACTGAAGCTTTCTTT. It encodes CASSRQGLDTEAFF.

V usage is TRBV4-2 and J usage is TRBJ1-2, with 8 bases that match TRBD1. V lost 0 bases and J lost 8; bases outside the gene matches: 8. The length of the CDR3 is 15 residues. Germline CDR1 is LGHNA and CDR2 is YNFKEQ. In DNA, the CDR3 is TGTGCCAGCAGCCAAGATAAGGCAGGGGGCGAAGGCTACACCTTC. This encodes CASSQDKAGGEGYTF.

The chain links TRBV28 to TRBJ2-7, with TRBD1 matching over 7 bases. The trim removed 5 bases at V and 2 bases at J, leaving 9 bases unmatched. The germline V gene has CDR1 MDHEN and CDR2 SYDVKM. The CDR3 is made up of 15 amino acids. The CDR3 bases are TGTGCCAGCAGTGACCGACAGGGCCTGACCTACGAGCAGTACTTC. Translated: CASSDRQGLTYEQYF.

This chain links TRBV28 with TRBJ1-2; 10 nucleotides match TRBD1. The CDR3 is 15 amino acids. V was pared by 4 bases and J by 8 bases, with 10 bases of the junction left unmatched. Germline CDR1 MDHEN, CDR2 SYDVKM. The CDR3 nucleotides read TGTGCCAGCAGTTCGGGACAGGGGCCCCTCGACGGCTACACCTTC. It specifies CASSSGQGPLDGYTF.

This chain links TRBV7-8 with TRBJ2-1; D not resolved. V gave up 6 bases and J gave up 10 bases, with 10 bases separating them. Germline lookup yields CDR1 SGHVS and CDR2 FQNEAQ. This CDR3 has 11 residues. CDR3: CASSFSSEQFF. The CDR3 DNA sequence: TGTGCCAGCAGTTTTAGTAGCGAGCAGTTCTTC.

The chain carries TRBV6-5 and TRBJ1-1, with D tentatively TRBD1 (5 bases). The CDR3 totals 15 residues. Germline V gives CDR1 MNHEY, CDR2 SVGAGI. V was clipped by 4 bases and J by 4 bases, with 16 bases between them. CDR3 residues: CASSSAGVGGTEAFF. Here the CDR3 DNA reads TGTGCCAGCAGTTCGGCGGGGGTCGGAGGCACTGAAGCTTTCTTT.

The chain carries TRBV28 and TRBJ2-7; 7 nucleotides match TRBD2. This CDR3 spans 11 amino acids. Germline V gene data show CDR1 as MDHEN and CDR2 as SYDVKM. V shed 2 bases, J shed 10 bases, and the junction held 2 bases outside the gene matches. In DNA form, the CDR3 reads TGTGCCAGCAGTTTAGCTAGCGGCCAGTACTTC. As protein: CASSLASGQYF. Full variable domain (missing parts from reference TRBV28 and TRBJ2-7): DVKVTQSSRYLVKRTGEKVFLECVQDMDHENMFWYRQDPGLGLRLIYFSYDVKMKEKGDIPEGYSVSREKKERFSLILESASTNQTSMYLCASSLASGQYFGPGTRLTVT.

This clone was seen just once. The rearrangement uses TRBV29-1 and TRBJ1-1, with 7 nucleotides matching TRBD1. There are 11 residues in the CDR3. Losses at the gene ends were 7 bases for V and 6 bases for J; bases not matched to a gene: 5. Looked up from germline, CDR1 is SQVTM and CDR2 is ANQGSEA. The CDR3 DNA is TGCAGCGCCGGAGGGGGCTCTGAAGCTTTCTTT. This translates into CSAGGGSEAFF.